The clone carrying this T cell receptor beta chain was picked up a small number of times. The data were obtained in a study of human T cells and chemical hapten exposure. Time point reported: patch test 2, 6 weeks after DPC sensitization. The treatment is: therapeutic diphenylcyclopropenone sensitization with weekly scalp DPC. Only after blood had been drawn was each patch test applied. CDR3 length: 15 amino acids. TCRdb recomputed calls from the RACE reads with MiXCR, one row per CDR3 protein. The table shows nearly 95,000 distinct CDR3 sequences, with approximately 10% occurring only once. The genes are TRBV21-1 and TRBJ2-5; TRBD1, the table's D call, was not compared with the DNA. TRBV21-1 is labeled a pseudogene. The receptor was derived from a man aged 35 to 55 with alopecia areata. Some clones in this sample may be carry-over from other donors' samples. This material consisted of whole blood, taken in connection with sensitization to the hapten diphenylcyclopropenone (DPC). The CDR3: CASSFRAGGREDQYF. Written as DNA, the CDR3 is TGTGCCAGCAGCTTTCGGGCCGGGGGGCGCGAGGACCAGTACTTC.